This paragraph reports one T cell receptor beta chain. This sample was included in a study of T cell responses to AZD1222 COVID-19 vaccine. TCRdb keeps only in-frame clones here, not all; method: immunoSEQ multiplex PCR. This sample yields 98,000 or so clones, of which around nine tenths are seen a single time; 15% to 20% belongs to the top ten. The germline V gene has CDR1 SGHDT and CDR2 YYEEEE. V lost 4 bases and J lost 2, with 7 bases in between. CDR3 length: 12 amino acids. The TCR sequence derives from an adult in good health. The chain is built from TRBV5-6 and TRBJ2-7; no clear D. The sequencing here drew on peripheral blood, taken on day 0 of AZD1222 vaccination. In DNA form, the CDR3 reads TGTGCCAGCAGCGGGGTACCCTACGAGCAGTACTTC. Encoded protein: CASSGVPYEQYF.